This T cell receptor (beta chain) was captured in a study of CD8+CD57+ T cells in acquired aplastic anemia (dated by TCRdb to 2017 to 2018). For the wider study: On average, sorted CD4+ and CD8+ cells yielded 3.2 ug of extracted DNA, with a range of 0.2 to 27.4 ug. For healthy donor samples, the average read count was approximately 10 million for CD4+ cells and 11 million to 13 million for CD8+ cells.

Genomic DNA was used as template for profiling of TCR beta VDJ combinations and CDR3 sequences. An Illumina HiSeq 2000 was the platform used for TCR repertoire sequencing. In the source study's methods: TRBV/TRBJ rearrangement plots, CDR3 size and DJ length profiles, and Simpson's diversity index were used to assess repertoires. The most abundant DNA sequence in the deep sequencing data was defined as the immunodominant clone. CDR3 amino acid sequences were screened for sharing across subjects and were compared with published repertoires and the VDJdb database. TCRdb handled the public reads itself, with Q25 trimming in fastp and clone calling in MiXCR, and kept productive beta chains. Entries are consolidated by CDR3 protein sequence, retaining the most common genes and DNA. TCRdb's processing, not the study's, gives the V and J calls here. For this sample the table gives 200,000 to 250,000 distinct CDR3 sequences, of which around 32% were detected only once. The biggest ten clones account for more than 0.95% of the sample.

Broader findings and caveats from the paper: No significant difference in CD8+ Simpson's diversity was found between patients and healthy controls (P=0.060). Some 27 CD8+ CDR3 sequences were found in both patients and controls but appeared to be highly expressed in patients and within the immunodominant clones of the patients.

The study deep-sequenced TCR repertoires of sorted CD4+ and CD8+ blood T cells from severe aplastic anemia patients and healthy subjects. Ficoll-Paque density gradient centrifugation was used to isolate peripheral blood mononuclear cells. CD4+ and CD8+ T cells were sorted by FACS or magnetic beads before DNA extraction. The germline V gene yields SQVTM for CDR1 and ANQGSEA for CDR2. A distance of 11 bases separates the germline ends of V and J, which lose 8 bases and 3 bases respectively. The CDR3 has 12 amino acids, counting the end cysteine and phenylalanine. Kept here is only the CDR3 DNA, which spans 36 bases and is read in frame from base 1. This clonotype was detected ten times or more. Its antigen has not been determined. Within one base of it there is no much larger clone, and no base qualities were kept.

The specimen sequenced was sorted CD4+, CD8+, or CD8+CD57+ T cells (not recorded which) from PBMCs. The source is a human donor in good health, serving as a control. The chain is made from TRBV29-1 and TRBJ2-1; there is no confident call for the D gene. Here is the DNA: TGCAGCTGTGCGTCCGGCTACAATGAGCAGTTCTTC. Its protein product is CSCASGYNEQFF.